This TCR beta chain is from a study of T cell clones after liver transplantation. The method was immunoSEQ multiplex PCR; TCRdb's version includes in-frame clones alone and lacks a portion of them. The data show approximately 100,000 clones, 82% seen once. The table lists this clone with many counts. V was pared by 5 bases and J by 1 base, with 2 bases of the junction left unmatched. Germline CDR1 SGHTA, CDR2 FQGTGA. The CDR3 has 14 residues. Sequenced material: CD4+ T cells from blood, taken before liver transplant. The origin of this receptor is a human donor who received a liver transplant. The rearrangement uses TRBV7-3 and TRBJ2-3; the match to TRBD1 covers 8 bases. The CDR3 here is CASSQDRGTDTQYF. CDR3 nucleotides: TGTGCCAGCAGCCAGGACAGGGGCACAGATACGCAGTATTTT. Drawing the rest from reference TRBV7-3 and TRBJ2-3, the complete variable domain is GAGVSQTPSNKVTEKGKYVELRCDPISGHTALYWYRQSLGQGPEFLIYFQGTGAADDSGLPNDRFFAVRPEGSVSTLKIQRTERGDSAVYLCASSQDRGTDTQYFGPGTRLTVL.